This T cell receptor beta chain was identified in a study of shared clonotypes between healthy human individuals. The investigators split CD4+ cells into a CD45RA+ naive subset and a CD45RA-negative memory subset. Concerning this clone itself: Its matching antigen is unknown.

With 7 bases removed from V and 0 bases from J, the gap between germline ends came to 10 bases. The CDR3 consists of 15 residues. Germline assignment: CDR1 PRHDT and CDR2 FYEKMQ (reference sequence). Every subset's genomic DNA went evenly onto several immunoSEQ plates. The assay was immunoSEQ multiplex PCR, and TCRdb's table has in-frame clones only and misses some. The data show 600,000 to 800,000 clones, 72% seen once. Whole-study results and caveats: Collection of samples was limited to blood; tissue repertoires likely differ. Memory subsets generally showed lower estimated richness than naive subsets.

Material for sequencing was memory CD4+ T cells sorted from blood. Subset denoted: CD45RA-negative fraction. The chain links TRBV13 to TRBJ2-6; unclear D gene. The origin of this receptor is a woman in her 30s in good health. The CDR3 region has the DNA TGTGCCAGCACTTTTGCGGTCTCTGGGGCCAACGTCCTGACTTTC. This sequence encodes CASTFAVSGANVLTF.